Listed here are 9 T cell receptor beta chains from one sample, sequenced in a study of T cells expressing NK-cell markers. TCRdb re-analyzed the 5' RACE reads; it lists each CDR3 protein once, without DNA. The sample totals 200,000 to 300,000 distinct CDR3 sequences. Sequenced material: blood T cells: a sorted CD56 or NKG2C T cell subset, CD4+ or CD8+ T cells, or bulk PBMC T cells (not recorded which). The receptors shown here come from a woman aged 18 to 75 in good health.

The chain has TRBV28 and TRBJ2-7. Germline assignment: CDR1 MDHEN and CDR2 SYDVKM. The CDR3 runs 16 residues. This CDR3 is CASSFLGEPKKYEQYF.

V gene TRBV5-6 combines with J gene TRBJ2-1; the D call from TCRdb, TRBD1, cannot be confirmed without DNA. CDR1 is SGHDT and CDR2 is YYEEEE in the germline V gene. This CDR3 contains 14 residues. This chain's CDR3 is CASSLTPRYNEQFF.

V is TRBV6-1 and J is TRBJ2-1; the TCRdb D gene call, TRBD1, has no DNA to confirm it. CDR1 and CDR2 from the germline V gene are MNHNS and SASEGT. The CDR3 length is 13 residues. CDR3 sequence: CASSRDLNNEQFF.

This chain uses TRBV6-5 with TRBJ2-1. The CDR3 is made up of 14 amino acids. Germline lookup yields CDR1 MNHEY and CDR2 SVGAGI. This CDR3 is CASSYSRRAVEQFF.

J is TRBJ1-1 and V is TRBV11-3. CDR3 length: 15 residues. Germline assignment: CDR1 SGHNT and CDR2 YENEEA. CDR3 sequence: CASSLDLGPNTEAFF.

J is TRBJ2-7 and V is TRBV5-1; checking the TCRdb D call of TRBD1 is not possible without DNA. This CDR3 region has 14 residues. Per the germline V gene, CDR1 is SGHRS and CDR2 is YFSETQ. The CDR3 is CASRSEDRAYEQYF.

The J gene is TRBJ1-4, the V gene TRBV7-6; no DNA is available, so the TRBD1 call from TCRdb remains unchecked. CDR1 is SGHVS, CDR2 FNYEAQ, per germline. The CDR3 runs 21 residues. CDR3 in amino acids: CASSLATGTGAPWAEYEKLFF.

The chain has TRBV5-1 and TRBJ2-6. This CDR3 contains 13 residues. The germline V gene encodes CDR1 SGHRS and CDR2 YFSETQ. This CDR3 is CASRDGGANVLTF.

V is TRBV18 and J is TRBJ2-5. Per germline, CDR1 KGHSH and CDR2 LQKENI. CDR3 length: 16 amino acids. The CDR3 here is CASSRVSIREGETQYF.